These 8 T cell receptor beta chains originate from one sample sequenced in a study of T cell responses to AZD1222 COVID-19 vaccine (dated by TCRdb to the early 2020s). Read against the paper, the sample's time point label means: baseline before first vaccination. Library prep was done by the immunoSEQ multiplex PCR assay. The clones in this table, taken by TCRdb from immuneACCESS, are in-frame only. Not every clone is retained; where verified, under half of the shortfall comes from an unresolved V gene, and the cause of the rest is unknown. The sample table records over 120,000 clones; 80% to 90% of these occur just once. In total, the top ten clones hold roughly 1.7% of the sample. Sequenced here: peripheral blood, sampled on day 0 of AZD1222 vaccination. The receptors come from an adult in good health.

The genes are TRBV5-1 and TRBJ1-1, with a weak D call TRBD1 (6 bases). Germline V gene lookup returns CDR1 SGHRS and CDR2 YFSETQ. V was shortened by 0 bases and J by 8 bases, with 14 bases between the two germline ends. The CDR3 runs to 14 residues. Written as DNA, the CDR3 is TGCGCCAGCAGCTTGGTCCGGGGGCGCTCGGAAGCTTTCTTT. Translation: CASSLVRGRSEAFF. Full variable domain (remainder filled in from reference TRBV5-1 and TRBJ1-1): KAGVTQTPRYLIKTRGQQVTLSCSPISGHRSVSWYQQTPGQGLQFLFEYFSETQRNKGNFPGRFSGRQFSNSRSEMNVSTLELGDSALYLCASSLVRGRSEAFFGQGTRLTVV.

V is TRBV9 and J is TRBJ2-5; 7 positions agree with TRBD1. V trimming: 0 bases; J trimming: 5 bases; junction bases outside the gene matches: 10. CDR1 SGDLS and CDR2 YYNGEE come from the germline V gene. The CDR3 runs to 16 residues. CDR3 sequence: CASSVGWRQGEETQYF. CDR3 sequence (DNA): TGTGCCAGCAGCGTAGGGTGGAGACAGGGTGAGGAGACCCAGTACTTC.

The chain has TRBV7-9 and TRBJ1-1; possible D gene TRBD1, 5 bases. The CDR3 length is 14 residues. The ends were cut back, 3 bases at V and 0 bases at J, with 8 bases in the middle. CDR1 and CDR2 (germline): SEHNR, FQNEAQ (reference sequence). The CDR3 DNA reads TGTGCCAGCAGCTTTACAGGAATGAACACTGAAGCTTTCTTT. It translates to CASSFTGMNTEAFF.

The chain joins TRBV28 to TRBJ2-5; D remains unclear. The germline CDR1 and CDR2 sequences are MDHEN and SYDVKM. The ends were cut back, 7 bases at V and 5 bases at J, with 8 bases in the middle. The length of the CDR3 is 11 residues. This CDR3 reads CASTLRETQYF. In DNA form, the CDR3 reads TGTGCCAGCACCCTTCGCGAGACCCAGTACTTC.

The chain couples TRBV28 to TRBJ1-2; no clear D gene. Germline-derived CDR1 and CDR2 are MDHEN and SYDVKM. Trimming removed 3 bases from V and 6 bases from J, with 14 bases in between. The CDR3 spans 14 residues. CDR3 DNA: TGTGCCAGCAGTTTGCCTACTTACGGGCATGGCTACACCTTC. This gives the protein CASSLPTYGHGYTF.

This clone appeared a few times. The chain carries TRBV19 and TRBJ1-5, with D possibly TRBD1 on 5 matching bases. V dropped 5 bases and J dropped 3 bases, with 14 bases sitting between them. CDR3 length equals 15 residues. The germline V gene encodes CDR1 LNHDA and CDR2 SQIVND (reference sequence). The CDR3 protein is CASSQIQGNNQPQHF. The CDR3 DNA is TGTGCCAGTAGTCAAATTCAGGGTAACAATCAGCCCCAGCATTTT.

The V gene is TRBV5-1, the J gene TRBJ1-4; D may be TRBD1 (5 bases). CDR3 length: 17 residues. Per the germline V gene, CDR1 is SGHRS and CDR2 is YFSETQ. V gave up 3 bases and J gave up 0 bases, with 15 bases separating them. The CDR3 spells CASSWPSGVPTNEKLFF. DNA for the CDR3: TGCGCCAGCAGCTGGCCCTCGGGGGTCCCAACTAATGAAAAACTGTTTTTT. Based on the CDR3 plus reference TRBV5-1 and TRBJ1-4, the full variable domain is KAGVTQTPRYLIKTRGQQVTLSCSPISGHRSVSWYQQTPGQGLQFLFEYFSETQRNKGNFPGRFSGRQFSNSRSEMNVSTLELGDSALYLCASSWPSGVPTNEKLFFGSGTQLSVL.

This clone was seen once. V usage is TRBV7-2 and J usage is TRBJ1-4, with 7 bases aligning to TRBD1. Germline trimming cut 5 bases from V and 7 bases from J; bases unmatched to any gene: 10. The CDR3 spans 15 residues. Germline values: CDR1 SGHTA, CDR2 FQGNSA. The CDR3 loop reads CASSPQARDSEKLFF. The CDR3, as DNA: TGTGCCAGCAGCCCCCAAGCAAGGGACAGTGAAAAACTGTTTTTT.